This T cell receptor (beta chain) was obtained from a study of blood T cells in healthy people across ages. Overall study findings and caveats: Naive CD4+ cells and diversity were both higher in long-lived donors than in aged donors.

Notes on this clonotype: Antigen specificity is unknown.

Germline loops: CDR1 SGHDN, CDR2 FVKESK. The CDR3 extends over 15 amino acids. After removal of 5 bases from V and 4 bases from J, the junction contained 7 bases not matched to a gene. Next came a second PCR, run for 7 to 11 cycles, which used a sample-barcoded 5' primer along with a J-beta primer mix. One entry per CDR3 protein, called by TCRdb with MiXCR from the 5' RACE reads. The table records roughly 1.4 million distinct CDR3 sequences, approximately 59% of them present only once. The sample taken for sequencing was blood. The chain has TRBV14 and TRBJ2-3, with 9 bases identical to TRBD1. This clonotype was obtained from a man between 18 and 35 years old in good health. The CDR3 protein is CASSLQGALADTQYF. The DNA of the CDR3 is TGTGCCAGCAGCTTACAGGGGGCGCTCGCAGATACGCAGTATTTT.